The 30 T cell receptor beta chains below were found in one sample sequenced in a study of CD8 T cells in ankylosing spondylitis. TCRdb reprocessed the 5' RACE reads with MiXCR, giving one entry per CDR3 protein. The sample yields some 450,000 distinct CDR3 sequences, over 15% seen once. The antigens of these receptors remain unknown. Study-wide findings and caveats: Ankylosing spondylitis blood appeared to be characterized by a TCR beta motif of eight highly homologous variants.

The sample comprised blood, either unsorted or a sorted T cell fraction (not recorded which). All receptors come from a male donor with ankylosing spondylitis.

This clonotype was detected a few times. The chain uses TRBV6-2 or TRBV6-3 and TRBJ2-1; 9 nucleotides align to TRBD1. The CDR3 consists of 17 residues. Germline assignment: CDR1 MNHEY and CDR2 SVGEGT. Germline trimming cut 2 bases from V and 9 bases from J; bases unmatched to any gene: 14. CDR3 sequence (DNA): TGTGCCAGCAGTTACACCCGGACAGGGGATTCAAGAGGTGAGCAGTTCTTC. Encoded protein: CASSYTRTGDSRGEQFF.

This clonotype occurred a few times. The rearrangement links TRBV12-3 or TRBV12-4 to TRBJ2-1, with 7 bases lining up with TRBD2. J gave up 4 bases and V 5 bases, and 8 bases lay outside the gene matches. The CDR3 loop spans 15 amino acids. The CDR3 here is CASSESLAAYNEQFF. Written as DNA, the CDR3 is TGTGCCAGCAGTGAATCGCTAGCGGCGTACAATGAGCAGTTCTTC.

The rearrangement links TRBV18 to TRBJ2-1; 7 nucleotides agree with TRBD1. V shed 3 bases and J 4 bases; nucleotides not matched to a gene: 6. The length of the CDR3 is 15 residues. Germline V lookup: CDR1 KGHSH, CDR2 LQKENI. CDR3: CASSPAATGYNEQFF. CDR3 nucleotide sequence: TGTGCCAGCTCACCCGCTGCGACAGGGTACAATGAGCAGTTCTTC.

J is TRBJ2-7 and V is TRBV20-1; 10 nucleotides agree with TRBD2. The CDR3 sequence is 18 residues long. Germline assignment: CDR1 DFQATT and CDR2 SNEGSKA (reference sequence). Trimming removed 5 bases from V and 4 bases from J; junction bases left unmatched: 20. The CDR3 here is CSAPPLGAGGPWSYEQYF. The CDR3 nucleotides are TGCAGTGCTCCCCCCCTAGGAGCGGGAGGGCCGTGGTCATACGAGCAGTACTTC.

This clonotype turned up a few times. The rearrangement joins TRBV19 to TRBJ2-2; a possible D gene is TRBD2 (6 bases). V shed 7 bases and J shed 4 bases, with 25 bases lying between them. This CDR3 is built from 18 residues. Looked up from germline, CDR1 is LNHDA and CDR2 is SQIVND (reference sequence). The CDR3 reads CASTPGGRGTEFTGELFF. DNA for the CDR3: TGTGCCAGTACCCCTGGGGGTCGCGGGACCGAATTCACCGGGGAGCTGTTTTTT.

This clonotype came up many times. The chain employs TRBV12-3 or TRBV12-4 and TRBJ2-5, with 7 bases fitting TRBD1. J gave up 4 bases and V 5 bases, and 7 bases lay outside the gene matches. The CDR3 contains 14 residues. The CDR3 sequence is CASSRQGSGETQYF. In DNA, the CDR3 is TGTGCCAGCAGTCGACAGGGAAGCGGAGAGACCCAGTACTTC.

This clonotype was recorded a few times. The rearrangement uses TRBV4-2 and TRBJ2-5, with no clear D. The CDR3 spans 18 residues. Germline V gene data show CDR1 as LGHNA and CDR2 as YNFKEQ. V gave up 0 bases and J gave up 5 bases, with 22 bases separating them. This CDR3 is CASSQDAASVPNGETQYF. CDR3 nucleotide sequence: TGTGCCAGCAGCCAAGATGCGGCTAGTGTCCCCAATGGGGAGACCCAGTACTTC.

This chain links TRBV11-2 with TRBJ2-7; 7 bases fit TRBD1. V shed 1 base, J shed 2 bases, and the junction held 5 bases outside the gene matches. The length of the CDR3 is 15 residues. In germline, CDR1 is SGHAT, CDR2 FQNNGV. CDR3 DNA: TGTGCCAGCAGCTTAGTCTGGGACAGCACCTACGAGCAGTACTTC. It yields the protein CASSLVWDSTYEQYF.

This clonotype occurred a few times. The rearrangement uses TRBV7-6 and TRBJ2-3, with D tentatively TRBD2 (6 bases). Germline CDR1 and CDR2: SGHVS and FNYEAQ. This CDR3 is built from 18 residues. Trimming stripped 2 bases from V and 1 base from J, with 19 bases between. CDR3 in DNA: TGTGCCAGCAGCTTAACCCCCCCCCCGACTAGGGGCACAGATACGCAGTATTTT. Translated, it gives CASSLTPPPTRGTDTQYF.

V gene TRBV20-1 combines with J gene TRBJ1-1, with 9 bases fitting TRBD1. This CDR3 region has 14 residues. Losses at the gene ends were 1 base for V and 4 bases for J; bases not matched to a gene: 4. The germline gives CDR1 DFQATT, CDR2 SNEGSKA (reference sequence). This CDR3 is CSARVRTGATEAFF. The CDR3 coding sequence is TGCAGTGCTAGAGTGCGGACAGGGGCCACTGAAGCTTTCTTT.

Ten or more counts support this clonotype. Mismatch with germline at one junction end may stem from a read error. The chain joins TRBV29-1 to TRBJ1-4; 9 bases agree with TRBD1. The V gene's germline CDR1 is SQVTM and CDR2 ANQGSEA. The CDR3 spans 13 residues. For the CDR3, the DNA is TGCAGCGCCGAGGGGACAGGGAATGGAAAACTGTTTTTT. This encodes CSAEGTGNGKLFF. The variable domain in full, completed from reference TRBV29-1 and TRBJ1-4, reads SAVISQKPSRDICQRGTSLTIQCQVDSQVTMMFWYRQQPGQSLTLIATANQGSEATYESGFVIDKFPISRPNLTFSTLTVSNMSPEDSSIYLCSAEGTGNGKLFFGSGTQLSVL.

This clonotype was counted only a few times. The rearrangement uses TRBV7-8 and TRBJ2-1; 10 bases fit TRBD2. CDR3 length equals 17 residues. The V segment lost 3 bases and the J segment 10 bases; nucleotides outside the gene matches: 15. Germline V gene sequence: CDR1 SGHVS, CDR2 FQNEAQ. The CDR3: CASSLPLQAGGHWEQFF. The DNA of the CDR3 is TGTGCCAGCAGCTTGCCCCTTCAAGCGGGGGGGCATTGGGAGCAGTTCTTC.

This clonotype was observed a handful of times. V gene TRBV10-3 combines with J gene TRBJ2-1, with TRBD2 as a possible D gene (6 bases). Between the trimmed V and J ends, which lost 4 bases and 4 bases, there was a span of 20 bases. The CDR3 is 17 amino acids. CDR1 is ENHRY, CDR2 SYGVKD, per germline. This CDR3 reads CAISAPRIGGGYNEQFF. The DNA for the CDR3 is TGTGCCATCAGTGCCCCTCGGATAGGCGGAGGGTACAATGAGCAGTTCTTC.

This clonotype was detected a few times. This rearrangement joins TRBV5-1 to TRBJ1-1, with D unclear. Germline loops: CDR1 SGHRS, CDR2 YFSETQ. V was cut by 1 base and J by 3 bases, with 10 bases left in between. This CDR3 comprises 14 residues. The CDR3 DNA reads as TGCGCCAGCAGCTTGAACGACGGAGACACTGAAGCTTTCTTT. It encodes CASSLNDGDTEAFF.

This clonotype was seen repeatedly, ten times or more. The V gene is TRBV4-2, the J gene TRBJ1-5; possible D gene TRBD1, 5 bases. Trimming took off 2 bases at V and 4 bases at J, with 12 bases between the two ends. This CDR3 spans 15 amino acids. CDR1 is LGHNA and CDR2 is YNFKEQ in the germline V gene. The CDR3 loop is CASSQQVQGNQPQHF. In DNA form, the CDR3 reads TGTGCCAGCAGCCAACAAGTTCAGGGAAATCAGCCCCAGCATTTT.

The J gene is TRBJ2-5, the V gene TRBV29-1; 10 bases match TRBD2. This CDR3 spans 13 amino acids. Per the germline V gene, CDR1 is SQVTM and CDR2 is ANQGSEA. The trim removed 6 bases at V and 5 bases at J, leaving 6 bases unmatched. In nucleotides, the CDR3 is TGCAGCGTAGCGGGAGGGCAGCGTGAGACCCAGTACTTC. Protein: CSVAGGQRETQYF.

This clonotype has a handful of counts. The V gene is TRBV6-1, the J gene TRBJ1-5; D remains unclear. In germline, CDR1 is MNHNS, CDR2 SASEGT. Trimming took off 0 bases at V and 6 bases at J, with 0 bases between the two ends. The length of the CDR3 is 11 residues. CDR3 sequence (DNA): TGTGCCAGCAGTGAAGCTCAGCCCCAGCATTTT. Its translation is CASSEAQPQHF.

This clonotype was recorded many times. J is TRBJ1-5 and V is TRBV4-1; D not resolved. CDR3 size: 13 residues. The germline V gene encodes CDR1 MGHRA and CDR2 YSYEKL. V was shortened by 6 bases and J by 7 bases, with 13 bases between the two germline ends. This chain's CDR3 is CASRRGRPQPQHF. CDR3 coding DNA: TGCGCCAGCAGGCGAGGGAGGCCCCAGCCCCAGCATTTT.

The CDR3 loop reads CASSQIRGMNTEAFF. CDR3 coding DNA: TGTGCCAGCAGCCAGATCAGGGGGATGAACACTGAAGCTTTCTTT. The rearrangement uses TRBV9 and TRBJ1-1; 7 bases are shared with TRBD1. CDR3 length: 15 residues. Trimming at V came to 4 bases and at J to 0 bases, leaving 6 bases not matched to a gene. Germline-derived CDR1 and CDR2 are SGDLS and YYNGEE. The complete variable domain, with remaining parts taken from reference TRBV9 and TRBJ1-1, reads DSGVTQTPKHLITATGQRVTLRCSPRSGDLSVYWYQQSLDQGLQFLIQYYNGEERAKGNILERFSAQQFPDLHSELNLSSLELGDSALYFCASSQIRGMNTEAFFGQGTRLTVV.

The rearrangement uses TRBV6-5 and TRBJ1-6; 9 nucleotides agree with TRBD1. The trim removed 4 bases at V and 5 bases at J, leaving 3 bases unmatched. The CDR3 runs 15 residues. Looked up from germline, CDR1 is MNHEY and CDR2 is SVGAGI. The CDR3 reads CASSFNRGHNSPLHF. The CDR3 nucleotides are TGTGCCAGCAGTTTCAACAGGGGGCATAATTCACCCCTCCACTTT.

The chain recombines TRBV6-5 with TRBJ2-7; TRBD2 matches 8 bases. Germline V lookup: CDR1 MNHEY, CDR2 SVGAGI. CDR3 length: 16 residues. The J segment lost 1 base and the V segment lost 0 bases, leaving 5 bases of the junction unmatched. CDR3 sequence reads: CASSYSASGSSYEQYF. The DNA for the CDR3 is TGTGCCAGCAGTTACTCGGCCAGCGGGAGTTCCTACGAGCAGTACTTC.

This clonotype was detected only a few times. This chain connects TRBV11-3 to TRBJ2-5; TRBD1 matches 8 bases. V lost 4 bases and J lost 4; bases outside the gene matches: 14. This CDR3 has 17 residues. Germline CDR1 and CDR2: SGHNT and YENEEA. CDR3 DNA sequence: TGTGCCAGCAGCTCTCGAATTAAAGACAGGGGAGGAGAGACCCAGTACTTC. This translates into CASSSRIKDRGGETQYF.

J is TRBJ1-1 and V is TRBV5-1, with 9 nucleotides matching TRBD1. From germline, CDR1 is SGHRS and CDR2 YFSETQ. J lost 8 bases, V lost 7 bases, and 12 bases had no gene match. This CDR3 is built from 14 residues. CDR3 loop: CASSTAGTGKEAFF. CDR3 in DNA: TGCGCCAGCTCTACTGCCGGGACAGGGAAAGAAGCTTTCTTT.

Only a few counts were recorded for this clonotype. The V and J genes are TRBV20-1 and TRBJ1-1; the D gene is possibly TRBD1 (5 bases). Germline loops: CDR1 DFQATT, CDR2 SNEGSKA (reference sequence). The CDR3 length is 12 residues. The V end lost 0 bases, the J end lost 11 bases, and 13 bases lay between the germline ends. The CDR3 is CSAREGRPRAFF. In DNA, the CDR3 is TGCAGTGCTAGAGAGGGACGCCCTCGGGCTTTCTTT.

This clonotype was counted only a few times. The chain is built from TRBV12-3 or TRBV12-4 and TRBJ1-2; D is possibly TRBD1 (5 bases). This CDR3 comprises 14 residues. Trimming cost V 2 bases and J 4 bases, with 11 bases left between them. In DNA, the CDR3 is TGTGCCAGCAGTTTAATGGGGGGTGGCTATGGCTACACCTTC. This translates into CASSLMGGGYGYTF.

The chain has TRBV30 and TRBJ1-2; D is perhaps TRBD1 (6 bases). From germline, CDR1 is GTSNPN and CDR2 SVGIG (reference sequence). The length of the CDR3 is 13 residues. The germline V and J ends were trimmed by 2 bases and 8 bases, with 15 bases remaining between them. The CDR3 sequence is CAWSPPGVRGYTF. The CDR3 bases are TGTGCCTGGAGTCCCCCAGGGGTCCGGGGCTACACCTTC. Based on the CDR3 plus reference TRBV30 and TRBJ1-2, the full variable domain is SQTIHQWPATLVQPVGSPLSLECTVEGTSNPNLYWYRQAAGRGLQLLFYSVGIGQISSEVPQNLSASRPQDRQFILSSKKLLLSDSGFYLCAWSPPGVRGYTFGSGTRLTVV.

A few counts support this clonotype. As DNA, the CDR3 is TGTGCCAGCAGTAGGGTAGCGGGAGGAGGCACAGATACGCAGTATTTT. Its protein is CASSRVAGGGTDTQYF. The rearrangement joins TRBV6-2 or TRBV6-3 to TRBJ2-3; 10 bases map to TRBD2. CDR1 MNHEY and CDR2 SVGEGT come from the germline V gene. CDR3 length: 16 amino acids. Unmatched junction bases numbered 6, after V lost 5 bases and J lost 1 base.

This clonotype showed up just a few times. The chain employs TRBV10-3 and TRBJ2-7, with a possible D match to TRBD2 (7 bases). Trimming took 2 bases from V and 0 from J, leaving 14 bases between them. The CDR3 consists of 16 residues. The germline CDR1 and CDR2 sequences are ENHRY and SYGVKD. The CDR3 protein is CAISEGGGQGSYEQYF. The CDR3 coding sequence is TGTGCCATCAGTGAGGGGGGGGGCCAAGGCTCCTACGAGCAGTACTTC.

The chain combines TRBV6-1 with TRBJ1-1; 7 bases align to TRBD1. The CDR3 sequence is 17 residues long. Germline V gene lookup returns CDR1 MNHNS and CDR2 SASEGT. After removal of 5 bases from V and 0 bases from J, the junction contained 12 bases not matched to a gene. DNA of the CDR3: TGTGCCAGCAGTCCCCGGGGACAGCAAAAATTGAACACTGAAGCTTTCTTT. Translation: CASSPRGQQKLNTEAFF.

The CDR3 is CASSPRDREIGQAFF. CDR3 in DNA: TGTGCCAGCAGTCCCAGGGACAGGGAGATTGGCCAAGCTTTCTTT. The V gene is TRBV28, the J gene TRBJ1-1; 9 bases align to TRBD1. Per germline, CDR1 MDHEN and CDR2 SYDVKM. V was pared by 5 bases and J by 9 bases, with 13 bases of the junction left unmatched. This CDR3 region has 15 residues. The complete variable domain, with remaining parts taken from reference TRBV28 and TRBJ1-1, reads DVKVTQSSRYLVKRTGEKVFLECVQDMDHENMFWYRQDPGLGLRLIYFSYDVKMKEKGDIPEGYSVSREKKERFSLILESASTNQTSMYLCASSPRDREIGQAFFGQGTRLTVV.